What follows are 26 T cell receptor beta chains derived from one specimen sequenced in a study of radiation and T cells in renal cell carcinoma. Regarding time point: blood 2 weeks post-SBRT. Treatment in this sample: 15 Gy SBRT to primary tumor, nephrectomy 4 weeks later. This table comes from immunoSEQ multiplex PCR, and its TCRdb copy is limited to in-frame clones, with some not included. Altogether 160,000 or so clones are present, 87% being singletons, with the ten largest covering approximately 13%. The starting material was blood, obtained from a patient whose treatment included radiotherapy and nephrectomy. The receptors originated from a woman in her fifties or sixties with renal cell carcinoma.

The chain links TRBV5-4 to TRBJ1-1; a weak D match, TRBD1 (5 bases). The CDR3 has 14 amino acids. V was pared by 2 bases and J by 3 bases, with 11 bases between. Per germline, CDR1 SGHNT and CDR2 YYREEE (reference sequence). The CDR3 loop reads CASSLAGGDTEAFF. DNA of the CDR3: TGTGCCAGCAGCTTAGCAGGAGGGGACACTGAAGCTTTCTTT.

The genes are TRBV10-3 and TRBJ1-2, with 7 bases aligning to TRBD1. Trimming took 3 bases from V and 4 from J; bases not matched to a gene: 8. Germline V CDR1 and CDR2: ENHRY, SYGVKD. This CDR3 has 15 amino acids. CDR3 sequence: CAISDPGQAGYGYTF. The CDR3 DNA follows: TGTGCCATCAGTGACCCCGGACAGGCCGGCTATGGCTACACCTTC.

This clone was picked up one time. The genes are TRBV2 and TRBJ2-7; D is unclear. Germline V gene data show CDR1 as SNHLY and CDR2 as FYNNEI. The CDR3 is made up of 15 amino acids. Between the trimmed V and J ends, which lost 6 bases and 0 bases, there was a span of 15 bases. DNA of the CDR3: TGTGCCAGCAGAAGAGACACGGACCTCTCCTACGAGCAGTACTTC. Protein sequence: CASRRDTDLSYEQYF.

The V call is TRBV29-1, the J call TRBJ2-5; the D is unclear. This CDR3 spans 12 amino acids. Germline assignment: CDR1 SQVTM and CDR2 ANQGSEA. V was cut by 6 bases and J by 3 bases, with 11 bases left in between. This chain's CDR3 is CSVLLAKETQYF. For the CDR3, the DNA is TGCAGCGTCCTCCTTGCAAAAGAGACCCAGTACTTC.

The chain combines TRBV4-2 with TRBJ2-3; D is possibly TRBD1 (6 bases). Germline values: CDR1 LGHNA, CDR2 YNFKEQ. V gave up 4 bases and J gave up 0 bases, with 14 bases separating them. The CDR3 spans 16 residues. The CDR3 region is CASSPYPGVSTDTQYF. CDR3 DNA: TGTGCCAGCAGCCCATATCCAGGGGTTAGCACAGATACGCAGTATTTT.

This clone was recorded a few times. J is TRBJ1-1 and V is TRBV30; TRBD1 matches 10 bases. Germline loops: CDR1 GTSNPN, CDR2 SVGIG (reference sequence). The J segment lost 6 bases and the V segment lost 2 bases, leaving 9 bases of the junction unmatched. This CDR3 spans 15 amino acids. CDR3 in amino acids: CAWSRQGASLPEAFF. DNA for the CDR3: TGTGCCTGGAGTAGACAGGGGGCCTCGTTACCTGAAGCTTTCTTT.

The rearrangement uses TRBV7-2 and TRBJ2-7; 9 bases align to TRBD1. V trimming: 5 bases; J trimming: 3 bases; junction bases outside the gene matches: 8. Germline CDR1 reads SGHTA; CDR2 reads FQGNSA. CDR3 size: 15 residues. The CDR3 region is CASSPGTGTSYEQYF. The CDR3 DNA follows: TGTGCCAGCAGCCCCGGGACAGGGACGAGCTACGAGCAGTACTTC.

V gene TRBV2 combines with J gene TRBJ1-5; TRBD1 matches at 7 bases. CDR1 and CDR2 from the germline V gene are SNHLY and FYNNEI. The CDR3 length is 13 residues. V was clipped by 6 bases and J by 5 bases; unmatched bases: 4. CDR3 DNA: TGTGCCAGCAGGATCCAGGGGGATCAGCCCCAGCATTTT. As protein: CASRIQGDQPQHF.

The CDR3: CASSAYPQETQYF. DNA for the CDR3: TGTGCCAGCAGCGCCTACCCGCAAGAGACCCAGTACTTC. V is TRBV5-4 and J is TRBJ2-5; D is ambiguous. The V gene lost 4 bases and the J gene lost 2 bases, with 9 bases spanning the gap. The CDR3 covers 13 residues. Germline CDR1 and CDR2: SGHNT and YYREEE (reference sequence).

The V gene is TRBV2, the J gene TRBJ1-4; perhaps TRBD1 as D (5 bases). Trimming removed 4 bases from V and 4 bases from J, with 19 bases in between. Germline V gene data show CDR1 as SNHLY and CDR2 as FYNNEI. The length of the CDR3 is 17 residues. CDR3 coding DNA: TGTGCCAGCAGTGTGGGATATTCGAGCGGGGGTAATGAAAAACTGTTTTTT. Its translation: CASSVGYSSGGNEKLFF.

The gene calls are TRBV6-6 and TRBJ2-1, with 7 positions matching TRBD1. The germline V gene has CDR1 MNHNY and CDR2 SVGAGI (reference sequence). After removal of 4 bases from V and 7 bases from J, the junction contained 7 bases not matched to a gene. This CDR3 spans 14 amino acids. CDR3 DNA: TGTGCCAGCAGTTCGCGACAGGGATTGAATGAGCAGTTCTTC. It codes for CASSSRQGLNEQFF.

This chain uses TRBV9 with TRBJ2-1; tentative D call: TRBD1 (6 bases). CDR3 length: 17 amino acids. Trimming left V 4 bases short and J 0 bases short, with 17 bases between. Per germline, CDR1 SGDLS and CDR2 YYNGEE. The CDR3 loop reads CASSIFWAGVSYNEQFF. CDR3 DNA: TGTGCCAGCAGCATATTTTGGGCAGGGGTCTCCTACAATGAGCAGTTCTTC.

The chain links TRBV9 to TRBJ2-2, with D tentatively TRBD1 (5 bases). The CDR3 extends over 15 amino acids. The V end was cut by 6 bases, the J end by 1 base, with 13 bases between. From germline, CDR1 is SGDLS and CDR2 YYNGEE. The CDR3 DNA reads as TGTGCCAGCACCAAGGGGAAGGGGAACACCGGGGAGCTGTTTTTT. Translating gives CASTKGKGNTGELFF.

This clone appeared once. The chain employs TRBV7-6 and TRBJ2-3, with D possibly matching TRBD1 (5 bases). Per the germline V gene, CDR1 is SGHVS and CDR2 is FNYEAQ. Trimming pared 5 bases from V and 5 bases from J, leaving 8 bases between. This CDR3 spans 12 amino acids. The CDR3 region has the DNA TGTGCCAGCAGCCCTAGGGGAGATACGCAGTATTTT. Its translation is CASSPRGDTQYF. The full variable domain, completed using reference TRBV7-6 and TRBJ2-3, is GAGVSQSPRYKVTKRGQDVALRCDPISGHVSLYWYRQALGQGPEFLTYFNYEAQQDKSGLPNDRFSAERPEGSISTLTIQRTEQRDSAMYRCASSPRGDTQYFGPGTRLTVL.

The V and J genes are TRBV7-2 and TRBJ2-7; D may correspond to TRBD1 or TRBD2 (5 bases each). The CDR3 has 15 amino acids. V was pared by 1 base and J by 6 bases, with 16 bases between. Looked up from germline, CDR1 is SGHTA and CDR2 is FQGNSA. The CDR3 region is CASSLVSGQYGEQYF. In nucleotides, the CDR3 is TGTGCCAGCAGCTTAGTGTCGGGGCAGTATGGCGAGCAGTACTTC.

This CDR3 reads CASATDYYNEQFF. CDR3 nucleotides: TGTGCTAGCGCGACAGACTACTACAATGAGCAGTTCTTC. The chain recombines TRBV7-7 with TRBJ2-1, with D possibly called TRBD1 or TRBD2 (5 bases each). The CDR3 consists of 13 residues. CDR1 is SSHAT, CDR2 FNYEAQ, per germline (reference sequence).

The chain's CDR3 is CASKGLQGAPGGYTF. CDR3 DNA sequence: TGTGCCAGCAAGGGATTACAGGGCGCGCCGGGGGGCTACACCTTC. The V and J genes are TRBV19 and TRBJ1-2, with D possibly being TRBD1 (6 bases). The CDR3 covers 15 residues. With 9 bases removed from V and 8 bases from J, the gap between germline ends came to 25 bases. Germline V gene lookup returns CDR1 LNHDA and CDR2 SQIVND (reference sequence).

This rearrangement joins TRBV13 to TRBJ2-3, with TRBD2 matching 10 bases. Germline V gene data show CDR1 as PRHDT and CDR2 as FYEKMQ (reference sequence). This CDR3 region has 16 residues. J was trimmed by 3 bases and V by 5 bases; bases with no gene match: 8. CDR3 nucleotide sequence: TGTGCCAGCAGCGTCTCTAGCGGGGGTATAACAGATACGCAGTATTTT. Amino acid sequence: CASSVSSGGITDTQYF.

The chain combines TRBV19 with TRBJ1-5; D not resolved. V was pared by 4 bases and J by 5 bases, with 6 bases between. This CDR3 spans 12 amino acids. From germline, CDR1 is LNHDA and CDR2 SQIVND (reference sequence). As DNA, the CDR3 is TGTGCCAGTAGTAAGCTGGATCAGCCCCAGCATTTT. Translating it yields CASSKLDQPQHF.

The chain carries TRBV13 and TRBJ1-6; D is perhaps TRBD1 (6 bases). CDR3 length equals 17 residues. V shed 4 bases and J shed 0 bases, with 13 bases lying between them. Looked up from germline, CDR1 is PRHDT and CDR2 is FYEKMQ (reference sequence). The CDR3 loop reads CASSSWTESSYNSPLHF. CDR3 DNA sequence: TGTGCCAGCAGCTCCTGGACAGAGAGCTCCTATAATTCACCCCTCCACTTT.

This chain joins TRBV7-2 and TRBJ2-3; 8 bases agree with TRBD2. CDR3 length equals 16 residues. Germline lookup yields CDR1 SGHTA and CDR2 FQGNSA. V was pared by 1 base and J by 8 bases, with 11 bases of the junction left unmatched. The CDR3: CASSLDLAGRTSTQYF. The CDR3 DNA reads TGTGCCAGCAGCTTAGATTTAGCGGGGAGAACATCTACGCAGTATTTT.

The chain uses TRBV9 and TRBJ2-7; 9 nucleotides match TRBD1. Germline assignment: CDR1 SGDLS and CDR2 YYNGEE. J was trimmed by 7 bases and V by 4 bases; bases with no gene match: 15. The CDR3 spans 16 residues. CDR3 loop: CASSPWARTGEEEQYF. DNA of the CDR3: TGTGCCAGCAGCCCTTGGGCCAGGACAGGGGAGGAAGAGCAGTACTTC.

A single count supports this clone. The V call is TRBV2, the J call TRBJ1-1; 8 positions match TRBD1. The V and J ends lost 4 bases and 4 bases, in that order; junction bases with no gene match: 2. Germline CDR1 reads SNHLY; CDR2 reads FYNNEI. This CDR3 contains 13 residues. CDR3 nucleotides: TGTGCCAGCAGTGTAACAGGGGGCACTGAAGCTTTCTTT. Its translation is CASSVTGGTEAFF.

The CDR3, as DNA: TGTGCCAGTAGTAACAGGGGCAGAGGCACTGAAGCTTTCTTT. Its translation: CASSNRGRGTEAFF. The V and J genes are TRBV19 and TRBJ1-1; TRBD1 matches 7 bases. Germline V gives CDR1 LNHDA, CDR2 SQIVND (reference sequence). There are 14 residues in the CDR3. The trim removed 4 bases at V and 4 bases at J, leaving 6 bases unmatched.

The chain joins TRBV30 to TRBJ1-2; 11 positions match TRBD1. The CDR3 runs 18 residues. The germline V gene has CDR1 GTSNPN and CDR2 SVGIG (reference sequence). V shed 2 bases and J 0 bases; nucleotides not matched to a gene: 11. This CDR3 reads CAWSMDRGLPGTNYGYTF. The CDR3 DNA reads as TGTGCCTGGAGTATGGACAGGGGGCTACCTGGGACTAACTATGGCTACACCTTC.

The rearrangement links TRBV11-2 to TRBJ1-2; perhaps TRBD1 as D (6 bases). Germline-derived CDR1 and CDR2 are SGHAT and FQNNGV. The ends were cut back, 4 bases at V and 2 bases at J, with 14 bases in the middle. The CDR3 contains 15 residues. The DNA of the CDR3 is TGTGCCAGCAGCTCCCGGTGGAGGGGGAACTATGGCTACACCTTC. It translates to CASSSRWRGNYGYTF.